The rows below give T cell receptor beta chains drawn from one sample of a study of human T cells and chemical hapten exposure. From the RACE reads, TCRdb called clonotypes with MiXCR, one entry per CDR3 protein. This table has more than 150,000 distinct CDR3 sequences, approximately 24% appearing once. The specimen was whole blood, collected in connection with sensitization to the hapten diphenylcyclopropenone (DPC). The source of these receptors is a woman in her thirties or forties with alopecia areata. Some clones in this sample may be carry-over from other donors' samples. Both conserved end residues are part of each CDR3. A D gene is named only where the DNA matches it firmly. Rows may omit the clone size; those that give it use once, few, many or a size class.

clone size: -
J gene: TRBJ2-1
D gene: TRBD1
V gene: TRBV12-3/TRBV12-4
CDR3 protein: CASTDRAYNEQFF
CDR3 DNA: TGTGCCAGCACGGACAGGGCCTACAATGAGCAGTTCTTC

clone size: few
J gene: TRBJ1-4
D gene: -
V gene: TRBV7-9
CDR3 protein: CASSVGHAEKLFF
CDR3 DNA: TGTGCCAGCAGCGTAGGACACGCGGAAAAACTGTTTTTT

clone size: few
J gene: TRBJ2-3
D gene: -
V gene: TRBV9
CDR3 protein: CASSVRGSVSTDTQYF
CDR3 DNA: TGTGCCAGCAGCGTAAGAGGAAGTGTGAGCACAGATACGCAGTATTTT

clone size: few
J gene: TRBJ2-5
D gene: TRBD2
V gene: TRBV7-2
CDR3 protein: CASSLAPAGGQETQYF
CDR3 DNA: TGTGCCAGCAGCTTAGCCCCGGCGGGAGGCCAAGAGACCCAGTACTTC

clone size: -
J gene: TRBJ1-1
D gene: TRBD1
V gene: TRBV12-3/TRBV12-4
CDR3 protein: CASSRTGGKTEAFF
CDR3 DNA: TGTGCCAGCAGTCGAACAGGGGGAAAGACTGAAGCTTTCTTT

clone size: few
J gene: TRBJ1-2
D gene: -
V gene: TRBV12-3/TRBV12-4
CDR3 protein: CASSFSGSNYGYTF
CDR3 DNA: TGTGCCAGCAGTTTCTCGGGGAGTAACTATGGCTACACCTTC

clone size: -
J gene: TRBJ2-3
D gene: TRBD2
V gene: TRBV9
CDR3 protein: CASSVGYSGSTDTQYF
CDR3 DNA: TGTGCCAGCAGCGTAGGTTATAGCGGGAGCACAGATACGCAGTATTTT

clone size: -
J gene: TRBJ2-7
D gene: -
V gene: TRBV6-2/TRBV6-3
CDR3 protein: CASSYGQIYEQYF
CDR3 DNA: TGTGCCAGCAGTTATGGGCAGATATACGAGCAGTACTTC

clone size: many
J gene: TRBJ2-2
D gene: -
V gene: TRBV20-1
CDR3 protein: CSATGTLNTGELFF
CDR3 DNA: TGCAGTGCTACCGGGACCTTGAACACCGGGGAGCTGTTTTTT

clone size: -
J gene: TRBJ1-2
D gene: TRBD1
V gene: TRBV27
CDR3 protein: CASSPATGGYGYTF
CDR3 DNA: TGTGCCAGCAGTCCGGCGACAGGGGGCTATGGCTACACCTTC

clone size: -
J gene: TRBJ2-3
D gene: TRBD2
V gene: TRBV5-1
CDR3 protein: CASSPLADSTDTQYF
CDR3 DNA: TGCGCCAGCAGCCCACTAGCGGATAGCACAGATACGCAGTATTTT

clone size: few
J gene: TRBJ1-2
D gene: -
V gene: TRBV7-9
CDR3 protein: CASSPGGSPPGEGYTF
CDR3 DNA: TGTGCCAGCAGCCCGGGCGGTTCGCCTCCCGGAGAGGGCTACACCTTC

clone size: few
J gene: TRBJ2-6
D gene: -
V gene: TRBV5-1
CDR3 protein: CASSFGDRSGANVLTF
CDR3 DNA: TGCGCCAGCAGCTTTGGAGACCGCTCTGGGGCCAACGTCCTGACTTTC

clone size: -
J gene: TRBJ1-5
D gene: -
V gene: TRBV20-1
CDR3 protein: CSARPLRDRNQPQHF
CDR3 DNA: TGCAGTGCTAGACCTTTACGGGACCGGAATCAGCCCCAGCATTTT

clone size: -
J gene: TRBJ1-1
D gene: TRBD1
V gene: TRBV7-2
CDR3 protein: CASRSTGGLNTEAFF
CDR3 DNA: TGTGCCAGCAGATCAACAGGGGGCCTGAACACTGAAGCTTTCTTT

clone size: few
J gene: TRBJ2-3
D gene: TRBD1
V gene: TRBV7-6
CDR3 protein: CASSLSQGDRQYF
CDR3 DNA: TGTGCCAGCAGCTTATCCCAGGGGGACAGGCAGTATTTT

clone size: -
J gene: TRBJ1-5
D gene: TRBD1
V gene: TRBV28
CDR3 protein: CASSRIGTGGGFQPQHF
CDR3 DNA: TGTGCCAGCAGTCGTATTGGGACAGGGGGGGGGTTTCAGCCCCAGCATTTT

clone size: -
J gene: TRBJ2-7
D gene: -
V gene: TRBV2
CDR3 protein: CASSAEREQYF
CDR3 DNA: TGTGCCAGCAGTGCCGAAAGGGAGCAGTACTTC

clone size: few
J gene: TRBJ2-1
D gene: TRBD2
V gene: TRBV15
CDR3 protein: CATSRGGLRGRASDEQFF
CDR3 DNA: TGTGCCACCAGCAGAGGGGGGTTGCGGGGGAGGGCCAGTGATGAGCAGTTCTTC

clone size: -
J gene: TRBJ2-7
D gene: TRBD1
V gene: TRBV20-1
CDR3 protein: CSARDLLGTGSSYEQYF
CDR3 DNA: TGCAGTGCTAGAGATCTACTCGGGACAGGAAGCTCCTACGAGCAGTACTTC

clone size: few
J gene: TRBJ2-7
D gene: TRBD1
V gene: TRBV25-1
CDR3 protein: CATPDRSGNEQYF
CDR3 DNA: TGTGCCACCCCGGACAGGAGCGGCAACGAGCAGTACTTC

clone size: -
J gene: TRBJ2-7
D gene: -
V gene: TRBV29-1
CDR3 protein: CSDNRVPYEQYF
CDR3 DNA: TGCAGCGATAACAGGGTGCCCTACGAGCAGTACTTC

clone size: -
J gene: TRBJ1-1
D gene: -
V gene: TRBV5-1
CDR3 protein: CASTEAPPNTEAFF
CDR3 DNA: TGCGCCAGCACGGAGGCCCCCCCGAACACTGAAGCTTTCTTT

clone size: -
J gene: TRBJ1-5
D gene: TRBD1
V gene: TRBV28
CDR3 protein: CASTLPPDRGNQPQHF
CDR3 DNA: TGTGCCAGCACCCTCCCGCCGGACAGGGGCAATCAGCCCCAGCATTTT

clone size: few
J gene: TRBJ2-3
D gene: TRBD1
V gene: TRBV20-1
CDR3 protein: CSARMRQGRPDTQYF
CDR3 DNA: TGCAGTGCTAGAATGAGACAGGGTCGCCCAGATACGCAGTATTTT

clone size: -
J gene: TRBJ1-5
D gene: -
V gene: TRBV6-1
CDR3 protein: CASNPNGPQSNQPQHF
CDR3 DNA: TGTGCCAGCAACCCTAACGGGCCCCAAAGCAATCAGCCCCAGCATTTT

clone size: -
J gene: TRBJ1-6
D gene: -
V gene: TRBV7-2
CDR3 protein: CASSHPNGRSLHF
CDR3 DNA: TGTGCCAGCAGCCATCCCAATGGGCGATCCCTCCACTTT

clone size: -
J gene: TRBJ2-1
D gene: TRBD2
V gene: TRBV19
CDR3 protein: CASSENKAGRYNEQFF
CDR3 DNA: TGTGCCAGTAGTGAAAACAAAGCGGGACGATACAATGAGCAGTTCTTC

clone size: few
J gene: TRBJ2-7
D gene: -
V gene: TRBV6-5
CDR3 protein: CASSSERPPYEQYF
CDR3 DNA: TGTGCCAGCAGTTCGGAACGCCCCCCCTACGAGCAGTACTTC

clone size: many
J gene: TRBJ2-7
D gene: -
V gene: TRBV7-6
CDR3 protein: CASSPGGGSYEQYF
CDR3 DNA: TGTGCCAGCAGCCCGGGGGGCGGATCCTACGAGCAGTACTTC

clone size: few
J gene: TRBJ1-3
D gene: -
V gene: TRBV3-1
CDR3 protein: CASSSASSGNTIYF
CDR3 DNA: TGTGCCAGCAGCTCTGCTAGCTCTGGAAACACCATATATTTT

clone size: -
J gene: TRBJ2-1
D gene: -
V gene: TRBV7-9
CDR3 protein: CASSTGTIYNEQFF
CDR3 DNA: TGTGCCAGCAGCACGGGGACCATATACAATGAGCAGTTCTTC

clone size: -
J gene: TRBJ2-2
D gene: -
V gene: TRBV7-2
CDR3 protein: CASSFEGGNTGELFF
CDR3 DNA: TGTGCCAGCAGCTTTGAAGGGGGGAACACCGGGGAGCTGTTTTTT

clone size: -
J gene: TRBJ2-7
D gene: TRBD1
V gene: TRBV28
CDR3 protein: CASSSPRQGAYEQYF
CDR3 DNA: TGTGCCAGCAGTTCCCCTCGACAGGGGGCCTACGAGCAGTACTTC

clone size: -
J gene: TRBJ2-2
D gene: -
V gene: TRBV9
CDR3 protein: CASSVDRLAGELFF
CDR3 DNA: TGTGCCAGCAGCGTAGACAGACTGGCCGGGGAGCTGTTTTTT

clone size: few
J gene: TRBJ2-1
D gene: TRBD1
V gene: TRBV6-5
CDR3 protein: CASRRQGPFNEQFF
CDR3 DNA: TGTGCCAGCAGACGACAGGGGCCATTCAATGAGCAGTTCTTC

clone size: few
J gene: TRBJ2-1
D gene: -
V gene: TRBV12-3/TRBV12-4
CDR3 protein: CASSPLQARGNEQFF
CDR3 DNA: TGTGCCAGCAGTCCCCTGCAGGCACGGGGCAATGAGCAGTTCTTC

clone size: -
J gene: TRBJ2-1
D gene: -
V gene: TRBV21-1
CDR3 protein: CASSKCRTSRSEQFF
CDR3 DNA: TGTGCCAGCAGCAAATGCCGGACTAGTAGAAGTGAGCAGTTCTTC

clone size: -
J gene: TRBJ2-5
D gene: -
V gene: TRBV28
CDR3 protein: CASSLDSQETQYF
CDR3 DNA: TGTGCCAGCAGCCTAGACAGCCAAGAGACCCAGTACTTC

clone size: -
J gene: TRBJ2-3
D gene: TRBD2
V gene: TRBV29-1
CDR3 protein: CSVGTSSDTQYF
CDR3 DNA: TGCAGCGTTGGGACTAGTTCGGATACGCAGTATTTT

clone size: many
J gene: TRBJ1-1
D gene: -
V gene: TRBV5-1
CDR3 protein: CASSPGMNTEAFF
CDR3 DNA: TGCGCCAGCAGCCCAGGGATGAACACTGAAGCTTTCTTT

clone size: few
J gene: TRBJ1-4
D gene: -
V gene: TRBV6-2/TRBV6-3
CDR3 protein: CASSSGDRNEKLFF
CDR3 DNA: TGTGCCAGCAGTTCCGGGGATAGGAATGAAAAACTGTTTTTT

clone size: few
J gene: TRBJ2-1
D gene: -
V gene: TRBV28
CDR3 protein: CASSPPDLYRNEQFF
CDR3 DNA: TGTGCCAGCAGTCCCCCGGACCTCTACAGAAATGAGCAGTTCTTC

clone size: -
J gene: TRBJ2-7
D gene: -
V gene: TRBV19
CDR3 protein: CASSIQGGAYEQYF
CDR3 DNA: TGTGCCAGTAGTATTCAAGGAGGGGCCTACGAGCAGTACTTC

clone size: -
J gene: TRBJ1-2
D gene: -
V gene: TRBV27
CDR3 protein: CASRAGGQANYGYTF
CDR3 DNA: TGTGCCAGCAGGGCGGGAGGGCAAGCTAACTATGGCTACACCTTC